This TCR beta chain came from a study of response to subunit inactivated influenza vaccine. This CDR3 spans 15 amino acids. V lost 2 bases, J lost 4 bases, and 3 bases stayed unmatched. Germline assignment: CDR1 SGDLS and CDR2 YYNGEE. TCRdb ran MiXCR on the RT-PCR reads and lists one entry per CDR3 protein. The sample holds about 830,000 distinct CDR3 sequences, about 18% seen once. This clonotype has a handful of counts. The source material was PBMCs from blood, sampled less than 6 days after vaccination. This sequence joins TRBV9 and TRBJ2-7, with 13 nucleotides matching TRBD2. This receptor was identified in a man between 45 and 60 years old who received an inactivated influenza vaccine. CDR3 amino acids: CASSVGLAGDYEQYF. CDR3 coding DNA: TGTGCCAGCAGCGTTGGACTAGCGGGAGATTACGAGCAGTACTTC.